These 10 T cell receptor delta chains came from one sample sequenced in a study of gamma-delta T cells after stem cell transplantation. TCRdb fed the RT-PCR reads to CATT. The sample has approximately 1,200 delta-chain clones, around 3.5% seen once. The sample was gamma-delta T cells. The receptors were sampled from a human donor. It is not recorded whose cells these are; they may come from a transplant donor.

This clone has more than one count but fewer than ten. Only one base separates this from a far larger clonotype, so it likely reflects a read error. The rearrangement uses TRDV2 and TRDJ1; TRDD3 matches at 9 bases. CDR3 length: 18 residues. Germline V gives CDR1 GEAIGNYY, CDR2 EKD. CDR3 sequence: CACDTVYTGGDYTDKPIF. CDR3 DNA: TGTGCCTGTGACACTGTCTATACTGGGGGAGATTACACCGATAAACCCATCTTT.

Concerning this clone itself: A far larger clone is one nucleotide away, so this likely arose from a read error. This chain connects TRDV2 to TRDJ1; D is ambiguous. Germline CDR1 reads GEAIGNYY; CDR2 reads EKD. V was shortened by 5 bases and J by 0 bases, with 18 bases between the two germline ends. The CDR3 contains 16 residues. The CDR3 coding sequence is TGTGCCTGTGGCTCCGTGAGGCGAGAGTACACCGATAAACTCATCTTT. This translates into CACGSVRREYTDKLIF.

A note on this clone: TCRdb's protein for this DNA is that of a much larger clone and differs from the translation at residue 5, likely a read error; the protein shown is the DNA translation. The CDR3: CACDALGITTGTDKLIF. Written as DNA, the CDR3 is TGTGCCTGTGACGCTCTGGGGATAACAACGGGCACCGATAAACTCATCTTT. The genes are TRDV2 and TRDJ1; 7 bases match TRDD3. Germline V lookup: CDR1 GEAIGNYY, CDR2 EKD. The CDR3 is made up of 17 amino acids. After removal of 3 bases from V and 1 base from J, the junction contained 13 bases not matched to a gene.

This clone was seen a few times. Since a far larger clone is one base different, this is likely a read error. The chain employs TRDV2 and TRDJ1, with TRDD3 matching over 11 bases. V trimming: 6 bases; J trimming: 0 bases; junction bases outside the gene matches: 35. The CDR3 spans 25 residues. Looked up from germline, CDR1 is GEAIGNYY and CDR2 is EKD. The CDR3 coding sequence is TGTGCCTGTTTCAACCTCCCCCTCTCGACCCCGCCCGTACTGGGGGATATGGGGGACACCGATAAACTCATCTTT. Protein sequence: CACFNLPLSTPPVLGDMGDTDKLIF.

This clone was seen only a few times. A far larger clone differs by one base, so this is likely a read error. The sample has other DNA sequences that encode this CDR3 too. This chain connects TRDV2 to TRDJ1; TRDD3 matches 11 bases. This CDR3 is built from 17 residues. Looked up from germline, CDR1 is GEAIGNYY and CDR2 is EKD. The CDR3 is CACDTLGDTGASDKLIF. The CDR3 region has the DNA TGCGCCTGTGACACTCTGGGGGATACAGGAGCCTCCGATAAACTCATCTTT.

Notes on this clone: TCRdb pairs this DNA with a much larger clone's protein that differs at residue 11, likely a read error; the protein shown was translated from the DNA. The chain combines TRDV2 with TRDJ1; 10 bases are a match to TRDD3. Germline CDR1 is GEAIGNYY and CDR2 is EKD. The CDR3 totals 18 residues. V lost 1 base and J lost 0; bases outside the gene matches: 10. The DNA of the CDR3 is TGTGCCTGTGACACTGTCTATACTGGGGGATCTTACACCGATAAACTCATCTTT. Amino acids: CACDTVYTGGSYTDKLIF.

In the case of this clone: A far more abundant clone sits one base away, making this likely a read error. The chain links TRDV2 to TRDJ1; the D is unclear. Germline V CDR1 and CDR2: GEAIGNYY, EKD. This CDR3 comprises 14 residues. Deletions cut 2 bases from V and 0 bases from J, with 9 bases between. This CDR3 reads CACDSLLYTDKLIF. The CDR3 region has the DNA TGTGCCTGTGACAGTCTGTTGTACACCGATAAACTCATCTTT.

This clone has just a few counts. The protein that TCRdb holds for this DNA derives from a much larger clone and differs from the translated DNA at residue 6, which likely indicates a read error; the protein shown here is translated from the DNA. The gene calls are TRDV2 and TRDJ1, with D possibly matching TRDD3 (5 bases). Germline V gene lookup returns CDR1 GEAIGNYY and CDR2 EKD. CDR3 length: 16 residues. Trimming cost V 3 bases and J 3 bases, with 19 bases left between them. CDR3 loop: CACDPAGVGRSDKLIF. The DNA of the CDR3 is TGTGCCTGTGACCCGGCGGGCGTGGGGAGATCCGATAAACTCATCTTT.

This clone occurred a few times. A far larger clone is only one base removed, so a read error is likely. The sample has other DNA sequences that encode this CDR3 too. This sequence joins TRDV2 and TRDJ1; 9 positions match TRDD3. The CDR3 totals 18 residues. Germline V gene sequence: CDR1 GEAIGNYY, CDR2 EKD. As DNA, the CDR3 is TGTGCCTGTGACACTGTCTATACTGGGGGAGATTACACCGATAAGCTCATCTTT. It yields the protein CACDTVYTGGDYTDKLIF.

This clone has only a few counts. For this DNA, TCRdb reports the protein of a much larger clone, which diverges at residue 21, most likely from a read error; the protein presented here is translated directly from the DNA. The chain is built from TRDV2 and TRDJ3; 9 nucleotides align to TRDD3. Germline loops: CDR1 GEAIGNYY, CDR2 EKD. The length of the CDR3 is 23 residues. The DNA of the CDR3 is TGTGCCTGTGACTCCCCTCCTACGGCCTCTGGGGGATTACCCTCCTGGGACACCCGACAGGTGTTTTTC. Protein sequence: CACDSPPTASGGLPSWDTRQVFF.